This T cell receptor (beta chain) appears in the sequencing data of a study of blood T cell repertoires in COVID-19 (dated by TCRdb to 2020 to 2021). General notes on the study: Samples covering the acute and convalescent phases of COVID-19 were provided by collaborators in the United States, Italy and Spain. Samples came from the ongoing ImmuneRACE study (first 160 participants) plus 1,254 subjects from 6 global collaborators. The repertoires were released in a freely available public database intended as a resource for research on the immune response to SARS-CoV-2. The material from the prospective study consisted of cDNA or gDNA derived from T cells, B-cell-depleted T cells, or PBMCs. Where available, HLA class I and class II types were taken from metadata supplied by the sample provider and were not determined by assay-based typing. The sample metadata nearly always contained a de-identified subject ID, COVID-19 status, age in years and sex. The dataset comprised deeply sampled blood TCRbeta repertoires from subjects exposed to, actively infected with, or recovered from COVID-19.

TCRbeta CDR3 regions were amplified from genomic DNA using the immunoSEQ Assay, a bias-controlled multiplex PCR. The paper's data handling went like this. Nucleated cell counts per sample were estimated from amplification of reference gene primers within the assay. Sequence reads were collapsed and filtered to measure the absolute abundance of every unique TCRbeta CDR3 rearrangement. For each sample, productive Simpson clonality was calculated by taking the square root of Simpson's diversity index across productive rearrangements. As stored in TCRdb, this immuneACCESS dataset retains in-frame rearrangements with V and J assigned. A fraction of the clones does not appear; measured against another copy, unresolved V genes explain less than half of the discrepancy, and the remainder lacks a known reason. The V and J calls and the clone size are those of that table, but D and trimming were determined from the DNA. The sample table shows around 100,000 clones, and around nine tenths are seen once. Together, the top ten hold around 5.2% of the sample.

The CDR3 contains 17 residues, cysteine and phenylalanine counted. Only CDR3 DNA is held: 51 bases, read in frame from base 1. Germline trimming amounts to 0 bases on V and 2 bases on J, with 7 as the count of junction bases outside the gene matches. CDR1 is given as SGHKS and CDR2 as YYEKEE, both from the germline V gene (reference sequence). General findings and caveats noted by the study authors: The amount of clinical and demographic metadata varied by source and participant and was provided uncurated.

At one collaborating source in Seattle, patients were enrolled during active infection and were followed longitudinally through the course of disease. Collaborating institutions collected whole blood in K2EDTA tubes following their own protocols. For TCRbeta analysis, collaborator samples were shipped as frozen whole blood, as isolated PBMCs, or as DNA extracted from either sample type. This clone was picked up a small number of times. The specificity of this receptor is unknown. Base qualities are not provided; no much larger clone lies one nucleotide away. This clonotype originated in a man between 60 and 75 years old with COVID-19, enrolled during active disease. Sequenced: peripheral blood. This sequence uses TRBV5-5 and TRBJ1-5; the central 8 bases match TRBD1. The DNA reads as follows: TGTGCCAGCAGCTTGGGGTCAGGGGGCATAGGCAATCAGCCCCAGCATTTT. The resulting protein is CASSLGSGGIGNQPQHF. The CDR3 plus the reference TRBV5-5 and TRBJ1-5 genes for the other parts give the full variable domain: DAGVTQSPTHLIKTRGQQVTLRCSPISGHKSVSWYQQVLGQGPQFIFQYYEKEERGRGNFPDRFSARQFPNYSSELNVNALLLGDSALYLCASSLGSGGIGNQPQHFGDGTRLSIL.